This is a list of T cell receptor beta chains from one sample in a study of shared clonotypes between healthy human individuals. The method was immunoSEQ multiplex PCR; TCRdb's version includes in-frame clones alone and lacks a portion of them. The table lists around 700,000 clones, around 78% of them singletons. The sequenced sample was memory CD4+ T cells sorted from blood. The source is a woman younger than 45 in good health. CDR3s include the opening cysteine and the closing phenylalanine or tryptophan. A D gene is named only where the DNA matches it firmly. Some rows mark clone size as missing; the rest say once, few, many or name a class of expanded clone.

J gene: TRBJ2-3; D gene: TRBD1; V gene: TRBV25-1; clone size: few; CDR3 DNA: TGTGCCAGCGGAGACAGGGGAACAGATACGCAGTATTTT; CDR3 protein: CASGDRGTDTQYF
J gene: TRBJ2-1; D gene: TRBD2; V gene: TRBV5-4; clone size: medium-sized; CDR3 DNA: TGTGCCAGCAGCCCACTAGCGGGAAATGAGAATGAGCAGTTCTTC; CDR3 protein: CASSPLAGNENEQFF
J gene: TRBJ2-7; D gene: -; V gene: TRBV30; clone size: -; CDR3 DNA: TGTGCCTGGAGTGTAACCCTATACGAGCAGTACTTC; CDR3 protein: CAWSVTLYEQYF
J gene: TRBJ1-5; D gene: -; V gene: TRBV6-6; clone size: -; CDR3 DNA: TGTGCCAGCAGCCCTCTTGGAAGCAATCAGCCCCAGCATTTT; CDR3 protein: CASSPLGSNQPQHF
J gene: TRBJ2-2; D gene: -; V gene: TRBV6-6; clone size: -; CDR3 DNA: TGTGCCAGCAGCACCCGACAGCACACCGGGGAGCTGTTTTTT; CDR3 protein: CASSTRQHTGELFF
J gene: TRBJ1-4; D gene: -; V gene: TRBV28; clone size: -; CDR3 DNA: TGTGCCAGCAGTTCGGGCCAGCATAATGAAAAACTGTTTTTT; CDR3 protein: CASSSGQHNEKLFF
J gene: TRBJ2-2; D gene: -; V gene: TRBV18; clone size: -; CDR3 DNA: TGTGCCAGCTCACCAACGCGGCTGTCGAACACCGGGGAGCTGTTTTTT; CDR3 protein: CASSPTRLSNTGELFF
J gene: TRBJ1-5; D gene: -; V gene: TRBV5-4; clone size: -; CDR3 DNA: TGTGCCAGCAGCTTGGAGCAAAATCAGCCCCAGCATTTT; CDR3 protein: CASSLEQNQPQHF
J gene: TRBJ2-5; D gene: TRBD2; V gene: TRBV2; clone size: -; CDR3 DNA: TGTGCCAGCGGCCTAGCGGGGGGACAAGAGACCCAGTACTTC; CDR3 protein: CASGLAGGQETQYF
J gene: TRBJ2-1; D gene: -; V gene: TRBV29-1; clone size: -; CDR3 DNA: TGCAGCGCCAAAGACACCTCTCTTGGCTTTGAGCAGTTCTTC; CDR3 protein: CSAKDTSLGFEQFF
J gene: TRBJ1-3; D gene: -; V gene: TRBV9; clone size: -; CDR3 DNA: TGTGCCAGCAGCGTCCACTACTCTGGAAACACCATATATTTT; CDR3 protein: CASSVHYSGNTIYF
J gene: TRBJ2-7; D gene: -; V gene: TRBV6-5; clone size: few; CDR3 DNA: TGTGCCAGCAGTGGCCCGACAGACGAGCAGTACTTC; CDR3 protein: CASSGPTDEQYF